The following is a TCR beta chain sequence with its context. Antigen unknown. This CDR3 has 14 residues. The V gene end was trimmed by 3 bases and the J gene end by 4 bases; junction bases not matched to a gene: 3. Germline values: CDR1 WSHSY, CDR2 SAAADI. The record originates from a study of a mutant IDH1 vaccine in newly diagnosed glioma. Study in general: Patients got their first vaccination 4-6 weeks after radiotherapy alone, or with temozolomide cycles. Every participant had undergone radiotherapy, temozolomide, or both before, and most underwent both.

The protocol was immunoSEQ multiplex PCR, while the TCRdb copy is restricted to in-frame clones and leaves out a portion. The sample shows 110,000 or so clones, 75% to 90% of them seen only once. The sample's time point: week 11, during vaccination. Each dose delivered 300 ug of mutant IDH1 20-mer peptide subcutaneously with imiquimod. This sequence was found in a woman in her fifties or sixties with glioma. V gene TRBV10-2 combines with J gene TRBJ2-7, with 10 bases aligning to TRBD2. This specimen consisted of PBMCs, obtained from a glioma patient whose treatment included an IDH1 peptide vaccine. The CDR3 protein is CASSDPSGSYEQYF. CDR3 bases: TGCGCCAGCAGTGATCCTAGCGGGAGTTACGAGCAGTACTTC.